This TCR beta chain was found in a study of control samples from healthy donors and cancer patients. CDR1 and CDR2 from the germline V gene are WNHNN and SYGVQD (reference sequence). This CDR3 has 13 amino acids. V lost 6 bases and J lost 2; bases outside the gene matches: 3. Assay: immunoSEQ multiplex PCR; the TCRdb copy retains only in-frame clones and omits some. The sample lists some 130,000 clones, 89% seen once, with 6% to 9.5% in the top ten. Sequences were obtained from PBMCs. The chain combines TRBV10-1 with TRBJ1-2, with 7 bases matching TRBD1. The receptor comes from a man in his forties or fifties with head and neck cancer. The CDR3 nucleotides read TGCGCCAGCAGCATGACAGGGAACTATGGCTACACCTTC. This sequence encodes CASSMTGNYGYTF.